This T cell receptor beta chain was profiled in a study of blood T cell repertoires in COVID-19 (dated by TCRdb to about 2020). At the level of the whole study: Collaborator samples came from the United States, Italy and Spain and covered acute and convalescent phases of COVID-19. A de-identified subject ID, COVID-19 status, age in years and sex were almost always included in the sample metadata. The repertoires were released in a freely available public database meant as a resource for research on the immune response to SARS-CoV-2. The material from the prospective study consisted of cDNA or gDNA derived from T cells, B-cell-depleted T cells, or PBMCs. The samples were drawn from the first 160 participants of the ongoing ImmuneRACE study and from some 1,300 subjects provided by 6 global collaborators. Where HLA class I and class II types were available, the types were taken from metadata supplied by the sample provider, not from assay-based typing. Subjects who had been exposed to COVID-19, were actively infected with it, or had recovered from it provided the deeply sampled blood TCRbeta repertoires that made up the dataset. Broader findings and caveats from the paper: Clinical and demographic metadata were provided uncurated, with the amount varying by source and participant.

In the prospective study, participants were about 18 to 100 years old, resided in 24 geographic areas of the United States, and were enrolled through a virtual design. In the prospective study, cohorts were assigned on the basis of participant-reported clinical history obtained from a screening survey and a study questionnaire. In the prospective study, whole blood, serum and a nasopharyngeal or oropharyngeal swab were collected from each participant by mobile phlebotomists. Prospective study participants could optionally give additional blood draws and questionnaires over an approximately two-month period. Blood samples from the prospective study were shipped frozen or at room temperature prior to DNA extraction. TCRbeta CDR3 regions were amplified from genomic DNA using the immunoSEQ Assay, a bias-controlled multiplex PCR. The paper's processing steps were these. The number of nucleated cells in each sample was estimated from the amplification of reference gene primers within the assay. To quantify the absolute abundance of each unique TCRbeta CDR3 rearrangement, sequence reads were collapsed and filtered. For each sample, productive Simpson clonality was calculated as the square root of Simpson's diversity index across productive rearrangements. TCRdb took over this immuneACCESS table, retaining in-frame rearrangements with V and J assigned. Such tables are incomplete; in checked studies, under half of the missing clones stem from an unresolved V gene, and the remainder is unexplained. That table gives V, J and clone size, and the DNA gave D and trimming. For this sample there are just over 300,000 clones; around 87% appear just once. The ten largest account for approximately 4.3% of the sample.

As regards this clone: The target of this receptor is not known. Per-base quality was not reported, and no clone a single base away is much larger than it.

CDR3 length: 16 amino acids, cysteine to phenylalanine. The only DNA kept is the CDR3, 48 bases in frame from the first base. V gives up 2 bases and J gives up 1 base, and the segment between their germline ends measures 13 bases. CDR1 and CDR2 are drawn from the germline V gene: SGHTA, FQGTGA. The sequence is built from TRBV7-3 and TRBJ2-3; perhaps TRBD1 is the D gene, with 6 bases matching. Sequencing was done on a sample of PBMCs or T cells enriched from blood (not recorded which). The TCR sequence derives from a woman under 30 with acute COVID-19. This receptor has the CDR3 CASSLEQGIGTDTQYF. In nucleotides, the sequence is TGTGCCAGCAGCTTAGAACAGGGAATAGGCACAGATACGCAGTATTTT.